Below, 13 T cell receptor beta chains from the same sample are listed, as sequenced in a study of T cell responses to AZD1222 COVID-19 vaccine. The repertoire was sequenced with immunoSEQ multiplex PCR; TCRdb's copy has only in-frame clones and lacks some. In the table there are around 60,000 clones, over 85% of which are singletons. The input for sequencing was peripheral blood, taken on day 0 of AZD1222 vaccination. The origin of the receptors is an adult in good health.

In DNA form, the CDR3 reads TGTGCCAGCAGATCGGGGGTTGGCAATCAGCCCCAGCATTTT. Protein: CASRSGVGNQPQHF. The rearrangement uses TRBV6-5 and TRBJ1-5; D is perhaps TRBD1 (5 bases). Trimming removed 6 bases at V and 2 bases at J, with 11 bases between. Germline V gene lookup returns CDR1 MNHEY and CDR2 SVGAGI. The CDR3 contains 14 residues.

The chain is built from TRBV3-1 (or the pseudogene TRBV3-2) and TRBJ1-3, with TRBD1 as a possible D gene (6 bases). This CDR3 comprises 16 residues. The germline V gene encodes CDR1 LGHDT and CDR2 YNNKEL (reference sequence). Trimming removed 6 bases at V and 0 bases at J, with 15 bases between. The CDR3 DNA reads TGTGCCAGCAGACCAACGACAGGAACCTCTGGAAACACCATATATTTT. It is translated as CASRPTTGTSGNTIYF.

Sample share makes this clone medium-sized. This chain uses TRBV2 with TRBJ1-1, with a possible D match to TRBD1 (6 bases). The CDR3 is made up of 14 amino acids. The V end was cut by 3 bases, the J end by 4 bases, with 12 bases between. The germline gives CDR1 SNHLY, CDR2 FYNNEI. The chain's CDR3 is CASSEDSVGTEAFF. The DNA for the CDR3 is TGTGCCAGCAGTGAGGACAGCGTAGGCACTGAAGCTTTCTTT. Drawing the rest from reference TRBV2 and TRBJ1-1, the complete variable domain is EPEVTQTPSHQVTQMGQEVILRCVPISNHLYFYWYRQILGQKVEFLVSFYNNEISEKSEIFDDQFSVERPDGSNFTLKIRSTKLEDSAMYFCASSEDSVGTEAFFGQGTRLTVV.

The chain employs TRBV7-3 and TRBJ2-3, with unresolved D. The V gene's germline CDR1 is SGHTA and CDR2 FQGTGA. The CDR3 has 13 residues. The V end lost 5 bases, the J end lost 2 bases, and 8 bases lay between the germline ends. In DNA form, the CDR3 reads TGTGCCAGCAGCGACCGGACCACAGATACGCAGTATTTT. As protein: CASSDRTTDTQYF. Based on the CDR3 plus reference TRBV7-3 and TRBJ2-3, the full variable domain is GAGVSQTPSNKVTEKGKYVELRCDPISGHTALYWYRQSLGQGPEFLIYFQGTGAADDSGLPNDRFFAVRPEGSVSTLKIQRTERGDSAVYLCASSDRTTDTQYFGPGTRLTVL.

The J gene is TRBJ2-5, the V gene TRBV5-6; 10 bases fit TRBD2. Germline values: CDR1 SGHDT, CDR2 YYEEEE. The CDR3 is made up of 18 amino acids. Germline trimming cut 0 bases from V and 1 base from J; bases unmatched to any gene: 9. The CDR3 loop is CASSLAGSVAGGQETQYF. CDR3 DNA: TGTGCCAGCAGCTTGGCCGGATCGGTAGCGGGGGGCCAAGAGACCCAGTACTTC.

The chain uses TRBV11-1 and TRBJ1-1; D is ambiguous. The CDR3 extends over 13 amino acids. Germline V gives CDR1 SGHAT, CDR2 FQDESV (reference sequence). Trimming took 8 bases from V and 1 from J, leaving 11 bases between them. The DNA of the CDR3 is TGTGCCAGCCGACGTAATGGGAACACTGAAGCTTTCTTT. This gives the protein CASRRNGNTEAFF.

This clone appeared once. CDR3 bases: TGTGCCATCAGTGACCCGGGTGGGGGCCGTGGAAACACCATATATTTT. Translating gives CAISDPGGGRGNTIYF. The J gene is TRBJ1-3, the V gene TRBV10-3; TRBD1 might be the D (6 bases). Trimming left V 3 bases short and J 3 bases short, with 15 bases between. CDR1 is ENHRY and CDR2 is SYGVKD in the germline V gene. The CDR3 is 16 residues long.

The rearrangement links TRBV19 to TRBJ1-1; 7 nucleotides match TRBD1. Germline V gene lookup returns CDR1 LNHDA and CDR2 SQIVND (reference sequence). The CDR3 extends over 15 amino acids. With 0 bases clipped from V and 5 bases from J, the junction kept 6 bases outside the gene matches. CDR3 nucleotide sequence: TGTGCCAGTAGTATAGAGACAGGGCGATGGACTGAAGCTTTCTTT. This gives the protein CASSIETGRWTEAFF.

This clone was found a few times. CDR3 sequence: CASSPQQGYGYTF. In nucleotides, the CDR3 is TGTGCCAGCAGCCCCCAACAGGGGTATGGCTACACCTTC. The chain couples TRBV11-2 to TRBJ1-2, with TRBD1 matching over 7 bases. Germline loops: CDR1 SGHAT, CDR2 FQNNGV. This CDR3 spans 13 amino acids. V dropped 5 bases and J dropped 5; count of bases not matched to a gene: 5.

This clone came up a few times. The chain links TRBV6-5 to TRBJ1-2, with D uncertain. Germline lookup yields CDR1 MNHEY and CDR2 SVGAGI. V lost 6 bases and J lost 7, with 15 bases in between. The CDR3 is 13 amino acids. The CDR3 DNA reads as TGTGCCAGCAGGATCCCGGGGTACCTTGGCTACACCTTC. This translates into CASRIPGYLGYTF.

This chain's CDR3 is CSVEGPYEQYF. The CDR3 DNA sequence: TGCAGCGTTGAGGGGCCCTACGAGCAGTACTTC. The chain recombines TRBV29-1 with TRBJ2-7, with D possibly being TRBD1 (5 bases). This CDR3 region has 11 residues. Trimming stripped 3 bases from V and 2 bases from J, with 5 bases between. The V gene's germline CDR1 is SQVTM and CDR2 ANQGSEA.

The V gene is TRBV6-1, the J gene TRBJ1-2, with 7 bases fitting TRBD1. V lost 0 bases and J lost 7; bases outside the gene matches: 5. This CDR3 has 14 residues. Germline values: CDR1 MNHNS, CDR2 SASEGT. The CDR3 spells CASSEAVRGSGYTF. CDR3 in DNA: TGTGCCAGCAGTGAAGCTGTCAGGGGGTCTGGCTACACCTTC.

V and J are TRBV6-5 and TRBJ1-1; D is unclear. CDR1 and CDR2 from the germline V gene are MNHEY and SVGAGI. V lost 7 bases, J lost 4 bases, and 13 bases lay in between. This CDR3 comprises 13 residues. The CDR3 loop is CASTSPGVTEAFF. The CDR3 DNA reads as TGTGCCAGCACCTCCCCTGGGGTCACTGAAGCTTTCTTT.